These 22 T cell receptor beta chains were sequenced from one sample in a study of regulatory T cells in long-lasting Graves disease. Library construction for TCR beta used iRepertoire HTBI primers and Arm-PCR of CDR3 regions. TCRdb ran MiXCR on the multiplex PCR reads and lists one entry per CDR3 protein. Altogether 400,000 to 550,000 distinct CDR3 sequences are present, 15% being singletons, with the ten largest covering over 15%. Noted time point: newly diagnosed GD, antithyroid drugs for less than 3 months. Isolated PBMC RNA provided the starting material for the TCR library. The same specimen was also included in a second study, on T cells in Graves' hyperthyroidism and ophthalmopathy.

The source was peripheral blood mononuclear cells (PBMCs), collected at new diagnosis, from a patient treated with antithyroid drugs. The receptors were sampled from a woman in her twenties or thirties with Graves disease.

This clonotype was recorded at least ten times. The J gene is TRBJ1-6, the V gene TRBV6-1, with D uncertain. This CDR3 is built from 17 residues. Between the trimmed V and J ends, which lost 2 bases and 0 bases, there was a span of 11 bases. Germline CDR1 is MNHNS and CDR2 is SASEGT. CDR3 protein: CASSELGSGSYNSPLHF. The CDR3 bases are TGTGCCAGCAGTGAATTAGGTTCCGGCTCCTATAATTCACCCCTCCACTTT.

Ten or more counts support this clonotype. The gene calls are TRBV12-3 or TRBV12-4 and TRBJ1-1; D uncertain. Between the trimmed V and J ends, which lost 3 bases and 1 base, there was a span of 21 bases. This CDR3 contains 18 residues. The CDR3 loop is CASSFRLRARRSNTEAFF. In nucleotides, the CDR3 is TGTGCCAGCAGTTTTAGGCTCCGGGCCCGCCGTTCGAACACTGAAGCTTTCTTT.

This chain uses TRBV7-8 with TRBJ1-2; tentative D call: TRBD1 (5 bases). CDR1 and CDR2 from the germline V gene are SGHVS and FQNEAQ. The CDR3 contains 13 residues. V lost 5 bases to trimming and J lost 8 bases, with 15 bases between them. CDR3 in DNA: TGTGCCAGCAGCCCGCGACAGAGTCGCGGCTACACCTTC. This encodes CASSPRQSRGYTF.

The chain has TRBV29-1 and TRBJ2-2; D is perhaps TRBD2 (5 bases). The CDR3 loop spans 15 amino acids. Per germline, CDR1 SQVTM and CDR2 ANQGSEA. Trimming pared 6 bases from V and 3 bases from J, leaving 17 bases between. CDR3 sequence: CSVRDVGKDTGELFF. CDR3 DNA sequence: TGCAGCGTCCGGGATGTAGGAAAAGACACCGGGGAGCTGTTTTTT.

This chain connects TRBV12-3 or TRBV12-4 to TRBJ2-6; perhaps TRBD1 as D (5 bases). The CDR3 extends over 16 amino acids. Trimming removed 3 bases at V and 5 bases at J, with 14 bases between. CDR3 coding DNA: TGTGCCAGCAGTTTTTCGGCAGGGTTTAGGGCCAACGTCCTGACTTTC. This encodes CASSFSAGFRANVLTF.

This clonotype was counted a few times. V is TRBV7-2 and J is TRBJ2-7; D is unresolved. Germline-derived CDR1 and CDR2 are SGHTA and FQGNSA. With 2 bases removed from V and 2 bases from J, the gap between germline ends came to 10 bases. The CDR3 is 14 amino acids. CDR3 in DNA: TGTGCCAGCAGCTTACTCACTCTTGCCTACGAGCAGTACTTC. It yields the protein CASSLLTLAYEQYF.

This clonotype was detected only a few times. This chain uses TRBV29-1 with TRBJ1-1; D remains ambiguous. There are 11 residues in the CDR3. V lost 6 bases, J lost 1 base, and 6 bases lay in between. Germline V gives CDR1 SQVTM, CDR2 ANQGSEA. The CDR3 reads CSVYRNTEAFF. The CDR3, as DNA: TGCAGCGTCTACCGGAACACTGAAGCTTTCTTT.

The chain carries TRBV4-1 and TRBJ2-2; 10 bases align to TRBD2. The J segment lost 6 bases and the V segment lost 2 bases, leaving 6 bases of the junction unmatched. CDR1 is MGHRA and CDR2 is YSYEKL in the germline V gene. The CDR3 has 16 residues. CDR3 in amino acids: CASSQSSGSVAGELFF. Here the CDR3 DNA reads TGCGCCAGCAGCCAATCTAGCGGGAGCGTCGCCGGGGAGCTGTTTTTT.

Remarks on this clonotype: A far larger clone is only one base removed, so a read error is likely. CDR3 sequence reads: CASSVGQVSSYNEQYF. The CDR3 nucleotides read TGTGCCAGCAGTGTTGGACAGGTGAGCTCCTACAATGAGCAGTACTTC. This chain connects TRBV2 to TRBJ2-7, with 7 bases identical to TRBD1. V shed 4 bases, J shed 7 bases, and the junction held 16 bases outside the gene matches. CDR1 is SNHLY, CDR2 FYNNEI, per germline. The length of the CDR3 is 16 residues.

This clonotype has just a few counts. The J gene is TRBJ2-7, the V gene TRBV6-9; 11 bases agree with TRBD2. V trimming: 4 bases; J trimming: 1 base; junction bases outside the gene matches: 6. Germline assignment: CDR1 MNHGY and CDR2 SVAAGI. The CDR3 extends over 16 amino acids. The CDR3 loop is CASSSLAGGGSYEQYF. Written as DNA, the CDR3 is TGTGCCAGCAGTTCCTTAGCGGGAGGGGGTTCCTACGAGCAGTACTTC.

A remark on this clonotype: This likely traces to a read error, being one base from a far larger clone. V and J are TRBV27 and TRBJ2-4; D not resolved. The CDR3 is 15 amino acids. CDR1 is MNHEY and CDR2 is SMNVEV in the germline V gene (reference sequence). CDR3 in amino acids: CASSLAGSSYNEQLF. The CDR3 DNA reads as TGTGCCAGCAGTCTGGCAGGCAGCTCCTACAATGAGCAGCTCTTC.

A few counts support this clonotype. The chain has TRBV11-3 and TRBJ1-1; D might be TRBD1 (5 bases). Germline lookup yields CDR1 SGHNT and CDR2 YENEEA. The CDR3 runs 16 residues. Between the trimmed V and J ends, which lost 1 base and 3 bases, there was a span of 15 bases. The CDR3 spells CASSLGGASRDTEAFF. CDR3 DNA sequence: TGTGCCAGCAGCTTAGGTGGGGCCAGCAGGGACACTGAAGCTTTCTTT. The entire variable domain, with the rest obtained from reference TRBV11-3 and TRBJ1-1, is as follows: EAGVVQSPRYKIIEKKQPVAFWCNPISGHNTLYWYLQNLGQGPELLIRYENEEAVDDSQLPKDRFSAERLKGVDSTLKIQPAELGDSAVYLCASSLGGASRDTEAFFGQGTRLTVV.

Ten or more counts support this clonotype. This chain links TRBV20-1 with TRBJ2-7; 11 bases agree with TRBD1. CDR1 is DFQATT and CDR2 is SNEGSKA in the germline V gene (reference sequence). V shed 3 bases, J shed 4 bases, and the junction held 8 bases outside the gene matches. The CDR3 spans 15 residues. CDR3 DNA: TGCAGTGCTAGTACGCTTTGGGACAGGGGGTACGAGCAGTACTTC. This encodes CSASTLWDRGYEQYF.

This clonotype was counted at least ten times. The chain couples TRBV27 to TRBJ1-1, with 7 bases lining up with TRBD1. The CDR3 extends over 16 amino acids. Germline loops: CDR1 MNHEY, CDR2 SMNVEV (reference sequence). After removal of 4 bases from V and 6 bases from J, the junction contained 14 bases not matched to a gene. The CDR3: CASSSPGTDHPSEAFF. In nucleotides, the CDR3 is TGTGCCAGCAGTTCCCCCGGGACAGATCATCCTTCTGAAGCTTTCTTT.

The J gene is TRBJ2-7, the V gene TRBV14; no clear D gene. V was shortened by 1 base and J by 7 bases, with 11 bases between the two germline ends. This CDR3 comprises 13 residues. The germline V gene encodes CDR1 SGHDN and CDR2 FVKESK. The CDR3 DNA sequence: TGTGCCAGCAGCCAAGGACGTAACTGGGAGCAGTACTTC. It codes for CASSQGRNWEQYF.

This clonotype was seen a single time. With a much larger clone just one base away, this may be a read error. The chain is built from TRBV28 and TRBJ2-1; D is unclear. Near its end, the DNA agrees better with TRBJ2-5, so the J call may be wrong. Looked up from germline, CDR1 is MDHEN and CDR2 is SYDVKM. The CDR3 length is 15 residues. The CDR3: CASSHSIGSGETQYF. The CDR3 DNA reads TGTGCCAGCAGCCACTCGATAGGTAGTGGGGAGACCCAGTACTTC.

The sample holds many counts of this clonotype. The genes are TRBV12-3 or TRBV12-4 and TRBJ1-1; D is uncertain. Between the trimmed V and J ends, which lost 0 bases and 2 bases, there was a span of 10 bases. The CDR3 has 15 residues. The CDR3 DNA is TGTGCCAGCAGTTTAGCCGGGAACGTAAACACTGAAGCTTTCTTT. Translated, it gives CASSLAGNVNTEAFF.

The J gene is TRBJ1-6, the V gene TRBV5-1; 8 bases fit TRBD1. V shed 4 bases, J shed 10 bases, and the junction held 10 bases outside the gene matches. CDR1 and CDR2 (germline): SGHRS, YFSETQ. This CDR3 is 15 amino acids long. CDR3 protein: CASSPGQGVVSPLHF. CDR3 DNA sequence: TGCGCCAGCAGCCCAGGACAGGGTGTAGTGTCACCCCTCCACTTT. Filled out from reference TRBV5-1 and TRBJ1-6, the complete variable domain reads KAGVTQTPRYLIKTRGQQVTLSCSPISGHRSVSWYQQTPGQGLQFLFEYFSETQRNKGNFPGRFSGRQFSNSRSEMNVSTLELGDSALYLCASSPGQGVVSPLHFGNGTRLTVT.

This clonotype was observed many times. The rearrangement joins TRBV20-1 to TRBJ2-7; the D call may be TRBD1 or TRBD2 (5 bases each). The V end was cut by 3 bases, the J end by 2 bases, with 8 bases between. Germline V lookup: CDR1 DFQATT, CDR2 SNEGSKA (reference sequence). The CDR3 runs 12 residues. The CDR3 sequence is CSASGTAYEQYF. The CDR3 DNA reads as TGCAGTGCTAGCGGGACCGCCTACGAGCAGTACTTC.

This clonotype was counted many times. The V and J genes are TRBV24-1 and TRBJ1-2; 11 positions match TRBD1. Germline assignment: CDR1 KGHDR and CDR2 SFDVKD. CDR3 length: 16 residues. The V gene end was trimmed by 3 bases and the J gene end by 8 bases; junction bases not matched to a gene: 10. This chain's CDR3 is CATSDPSDRGQGGYTF. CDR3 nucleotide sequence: TGTGCCACCAGTGATCCATCGGACAGGGGGCAGGGAGGCTACACCTTC.

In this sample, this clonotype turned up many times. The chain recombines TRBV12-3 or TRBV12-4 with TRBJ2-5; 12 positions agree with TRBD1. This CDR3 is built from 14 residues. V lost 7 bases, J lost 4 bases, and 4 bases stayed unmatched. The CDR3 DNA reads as TGTGCCAGCACCGGGGACAGGGGGCTAGAGACCCAGTACTTC. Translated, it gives CASTGDRGLETQYF.

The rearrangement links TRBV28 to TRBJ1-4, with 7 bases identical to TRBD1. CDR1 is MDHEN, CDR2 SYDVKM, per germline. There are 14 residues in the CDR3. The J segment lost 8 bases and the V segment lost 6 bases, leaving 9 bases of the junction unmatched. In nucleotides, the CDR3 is TGTGCCAGCAGCGAGACAGGGAGGTACGAAAAACTGTTTTTT. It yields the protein CASSETGRYEKLFF. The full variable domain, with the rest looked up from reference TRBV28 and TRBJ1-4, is DVKVTQSSRYLVKRTGEKVFLECVQDMDHENMFWYRQDPGLGLRLIYFSYDVKMKEKGDIPEGYSVSREKKERFSLILESASTNQTSMYLCASSETGRYEKLFFGSGTQLSVL.